The 26 T cell receptor beta chains presented below share a single source sample, sequenced in a study of human T cells and chemical hapten exposure. Time point indicated: pre-sensitization, week 0. Treatment meaning: therapeutic diphenylcyclopropenone sensitization with weekly scalp DPC. Via MiXCR, TCRdb re-called the RACE reads, giving one row per CDR3 protein. The table includes about 74,000 distinct CDR3 sequences, approximately 15% detected once. The material was whole blood, obtained in connection with sensitization to the hapten diphenylcyclopropenone (DPC). The receptors were sampled from a woman between 45 and 65 years old with alopecia areata. Some clones in this sample may be carry-over from other donors' samples.

V and J are TRBV18 and TRBJ1-2; D is possibly TRBD1 (5 bases). Trimming shortened V by 6 bases and J by 4 bases, and 15 bases separated the two germline ends. The germline V gene encodes CDR1 KGHSH and CDR2 LQKENI. This CDR3 is built from 14 residues. DNA for the CDR3: TGTGCCAGCTCCCCATCGGGGGGAGGCTATGGCTACACCTTC. Amino acid sequence: CASSPSGGGYGYTF. Based on the CDR3 plus reference TRBV18 and TRBJ1-2, the full variable domain is NAGVMQNPRHLVRRRGQEARLRCSPMKGHSHVYWYRQLPEEGLKFMVYLQKENIIDESGMPKERFSAEFPKEGPSILRIQQVVRGDSAAYFCASSPSGGGYGYTFGSGTRLTVV.

The sample holds a few counts of this clonotype. V usage is TRBV20-1 and J usage is TRBJ1-1; D possibly corresponds to TRBD1 (6 bases). Trimming left V 2 bases short and J 1 base short, with 8 bases between. Per germline, CDR1 DFQATT and CDR2 SNEGSKA (reference sequence). This CDR3 is 13 amino acids long. The CDR3 region has the DNA TGCAGTGCTAGACCGGACAGGAACACTGAAGCTTTCTTT. Translation: CSARPDRNTEAFF.

V and J are TRBV11-2 and TRBJ2-2, with D perhaps TRBD1 or TRBD2 (5 bases each). Trimming stripped 5 bases from V and 0 bases from J, with 10 bases between. The germline V gene encodes CDR1 SGHAT and CDR2 FQNNGV. The CDR3 consists of 15 residues. CDR3 protein: CASSVWGTNTGELFF. CDR3 in DNA: TGTGCCAGCAGCGTATGGGGGACGAACACCGGGGAGCTGTTTTTT. Together with reference TRBV11-2 and TRBJ2-2, the CDR3 gives the full variable domain: EAGVAQSPRYKIIEKRQSVAFWCNPISGHATLYWYQQILGQGPKLLIQFQNNGVVDDSQLPKDRFSAERLKGVDSTLKIQPAKLEDSAVYLCASSVWGTNTGELFFGEGSRLTVL.

This clonotype has only a few counts. The rearrangement joins TRBV28 to TRBJ2-7; perhaps D is TRBD1 or TRBD2 (5 bases each). CDR1 and CDR2 from the germline V gene are MDHEN and SYDVKM. Trimming stripped 6 bases from V and 4 bases from J, with 16 bases between. The CDR3 has 14 residues. The CDR3 region has the DNA TGTGCCAGCAGCCCGGGGCCGAAGACATACGAGCAGTACTTC. Amino acids: CASSPGPKTYEQYF.

This clonotype turned up a few times. The rearrangement uses TRBV7-8 and TRBJ2-7; no reliable D call. Germline-derived CDR1 and CDR2 are SGHVS and FQNEAQ. V lost 2 bases and J 1 base, leaving 6 bases between the germline ends. The CDR3 runs 13 residues. For the CDR3, the DNA is TGTGCCAGCAGCTTATTCCGTTCCTACGAGCAGTACTTC. Translated, it gives CASSLFRSYEQYF.

This clonotype occurred a few times. The chain uses TRBV5-1 and TRBJ2-7, with 11 bases that match TRBD2. The junction had 8 bases not matched to a gene; V was cut back by 0 bases and J by 6 bases. The germline CDR1 and CDR2 sequences are SGHRS and YFSETQ. The CDR3 covers 16 residues. The CDR3: CASSLVAGGPPAEQYF. CDR3 sequence (DNA): TGCGCCAGCAGCTTGGTAGCGGGAGGGCCCCCGGCCGAGCAGTACTTC.

This clonotype was found a few times. The V gene is TRBV20-1, the J gene TRBJ2-3; 9 nucleotides agree with TRBD2. The germline V gene has CDR1 DFQATT and CDR2 SNEGSKA (reference sequence). The CDR3 has 18 residues. V shed 0 bases, J shed 7 bases, and the junction held 17 bases outside the gene matches. The CDR3 loop reads CSARDSESVSGRSYTQYF. The CDR3 DNA is TGCAGTGCTAGAGATAGCGAGTCAGTCAGCGGGAGGTCCTATACGCAGTATTTT.

This clonotype appeared a few times. The rearrangement links TRBV18 to TRBJ2-7; D unclear. In germline, CDR1 is KGHSH, CDR2 LQKENI. CDR3 length: 13 residues. Trimming took 3 bases from V and 3 from J, leaving 9 bases between them. The CDR3 loop reads CASSPTTNYEQYF. In DNA form, the CDR3 reads TGTGCCAGCTCACCGACGACAAACTACGAGCAGTACTTC.

The chain joins TRBV4-2 to TRBJ2-5, with TRBD2 matching 10 bases. CDR1 is LGHNA and CDR2 is YNFKEQ in the germline V gene. V was pared by 0 bases and J by 4 bases, with 11 bases of the junction left unmatched. The CDR3 sequence is 18 residues long. The CDR3 region has the DNA TGTGCCAGCAGCCAAGAAGGGTCGGCTAGCGGGAGTCGAGAGACCCAGTACTTC. It codes for CASSQEGSASGSRETQYF.

This clonotype was counted a few times. The rearrangement links TRBV6-6 to TRBJ1-5; possible D gene TRBD1, 6 bases. Deletions cut 5 bases from V and 15 bases from J, with 26 bases between. This CDR3 spans 15 amino acids. Germline lookup yields CDR1 MNHNY and CDR2 SVGAGI (reference sequence). The CDR3: CASSQTRDTRDFGHF. The CDR3 nucleotides are TGTGCCAGCAGTCAAACACGGGACACCAGGGATTTTGGGCATTTT.

The chain combines TRBV5-4 with TRBJ1-1; TRBD1 aligns across 9 bases. Germline trimming cut 4 bases from V and 11 bases from J; bases unmatched to any gene: 6. Germline CDR1 and CDR2: SGHNT and YYREEE (reference sequence). This CDR3 region has 12 residues. CDR3 residues: CASSGTGGAAFF. The CDR3 region has the DNA TGTGCCAGCAGCGGAACAGGGGGCGCGGCTTTCTTT.

This clonotype was found a few times. V and J are TRBV5-1 and TRBJ2-4, with 10 bases that match TRBD1. Germline assignment: CDR1 SGHRS and CDR2 YFSETQ. V was clipped by 2 bases and J by 7 bases; unmatched bases: 9. This CDR3 region has 16 residues. DNA of the CDR3: TGCGCCAGCAGCTTACGGGGACAGGGGATTACGAACATTCAGTACTTC. Protein sequence: CASSLRGQGITNIQYF.

The J gene is TRBJ2-2, the V gene TRBV5-1; 13 nucleotides agree with TRBD2. CDR1 is SGHRS, CDR2 YFSETQ, per germline. The CDR3 contains 16 residues. Trimming took 3 bases from V and 6 from J; bases not matched to a gene: 5. In DNA, the CDR3 is TGCGCCAGCAGCTCTAGACTAGCGGGAGGTGCCGGGGAGCTGTTTTTT. Protein product: CASSSRLAGGAGELFF.

The sample holds many counts of this clonotype. The rearrangement links TRBV18 to TRBJ2-7; TRBD1 matches at 11 bases. Germline assignment: CDR1 KGHSH and CDR2 LQKENI. The CDR3 has 14 amino acids. Trimming at V came to 3 bases and at J to 3 bases, leaving 1 base not matched to a gene. The CDR3 here is CASSPGTGGYEQYF. CDR3 bases: TGTGCCAGCTCACCCGGGACAGGGGGCTACGAGCAGTACTTC. The variable domain in full, completed from reference TRBV18 and TRBJ2-7, reads NAGVMQNPRHLVRRRGQEARLRCSPMKGHSHVYWYRQLPEEGLKFMVYLQKENIIDESGMPKERFSAEFPKEGPSILRIQQVVRGDSAAYFCASSPGTGGYEQYFGPGTRLTVT.

As to this clonotype: The conserved phenylalanine or tryptophan normally closing the CDR3 is absent here, so this likely arose from a read error. The chain recombines TRBV7-9 with TRBJ2-1; D perhaps matches TRBD2 (6 bases). The CDR3 is made up of 14 amino acids. V dropped 4 bases and J dropped 1 base, with 8 bases sitting between them. The germline V gene has CDR1 SEHNR and CDR2 FQNEAQ (reference sequence). CDR3 protein: CASSSAGSYNEQFS. CDR3 DNA sequence: TGTGCCAGCAGCTCCGCGGGGTCCTACAATGAGCAGTTCTCC.

This clonotype showed up many times. The chain couples TRBV20-1 to TRBJ2-7; D ambiguous. The CDR3 extends over 13 amino acids. From germline, CDR1 is DFQATT and CDR2 SNEGSKA (reference sequence). Trimming took off 5 bases at V and 0 bases at J, with 11 bases between the two ends. The DNA for the CDR3 is TGCAGTGCTTGGGGTACGAACTCCTACGAGCAGTACTTC. Its translation is CSAWGTNSYEQYF.

The J gene is TRBJ1-5, the V gene TRBV7-9; D is unresolved. Germline CDR1 SEHNR, CDR2 FQNEAQ (reference sequence). V was shortened by 5 bases and J by 2 bases, with 13 bases between the two germline ends. There are 15 residues in the CDR3. The CDR3 is CASSGSIVGNQPQHF. The CDR3 coding sequence is TGTGCCAGCAGCGGAAGCATCGTAGGCAATCAGCCCCAGCATTTT.

As for this clonotype: One end of the junction fails to match germline, which may point to a read error. The rearrangement links TRBV5-1 to TRBJ2-3; 14 bases are shared with TRBD2. Germline V CDR1 and CDR2: SGHRS, YFSETQ. The CDR3 length is 15 residues. For the CDR3, the DNA is TGCGCCAGCGGCTTGGGACTAGCGGGAGCAGATACGCAGTATTTT. It specifies CASGLGLAGADTQYF.

J is TRBJ1-3 and V is TRBV11-2, with D maybe TRBD1 (5 bases). The CDR3 is 15 amino acids. The germline CDR1 and CDR2 sequences are SGHAT and FQNNGV. Trimming cost V 6 bases and J 5 bases, with 17 bases left between them. CDR3 in amino acids: CASSSLRGRRNTIYF. The CDR3 bases are TGTGCCAGCAGTTCCCTTCGGGGCAGGAGAAACACCATATATTTT. The whole variable domain, remainder taken from reference TRBV11-2 and TRBJ1-3, is EAGVAQSPRYKIIEKRQSVAFWCNPISGHATLYWYQQILGQGPKLLIQFQNNGVVDDSQLPKDRFSAERLKGVDSTLKIQPAKLEDSAVYLCASSSLRGRRNTIYFGEGSWLTVV.

This rearrangement joins TRBV2 to TRBJ2-1; D is ambiguous. There are 15 residues in the CDR3. CDR1 is SNHLY and CDR2 is FYNNEI in the germline V gene. V was trimmed by 6 bases and J by 3 bases, leaving 15 bases between them. The CDR3, as DNA: TGTGCCAGCAGCCCCTCTACTGAGTACTACAATGAGCAGTTCTTC. Translated: CASSPSTEYYNEQFF. The full variable domain, completed using reference TRBV2 and TRBJ2-1, is EPEVTQTPSHQVTQMGQEVILRCVPISNHLYFYWYRQILGQKVEFLVSFYNNEISEKSEIFDDQFSVERPDGSNFTLKIRSTKLEDSAMYFCASSPSTEYYNEQFFGPGTRLTVL.

This clonotype has a count of ten or more. This chain joins TRBV27 and TRBJ2-1, with D uncertain. Trimming shortened V by 10 bases and J by 0 bases, and 19 bases separated the two germline ends. The germline V gene has CDR1 MNHEY and CDR2 SMNVEV (reference sequence). This CDR3 is 16 amino acids long. CDR3 in DNA: TGTGCCACAAATAATGCAATTGGTAGCTCCTACAATGAGCAGTTCTTC. Translation: CATNNAIGSSYNEQFF.

This clonotype was seen a few times. The rearrangement joins TRBV7-6 to TRBJ1-5; 7 nucleotides match TRBD1. The CDR3 length is 19 residues. V gave up 1 base and J gave up 0 bases; unmatched junction bases: 12. Germline V lookup: CDR1 SGHVS, CDR2 FNYEAQ. The CDR3 sequence is CASSLGPGQPRYSNQPQHF. For the CDR3, the DNA is TGTGCCAGCAGCTTAGGGCCGGGACAGCCTCGTTATAGCAATCAGCCCCAGCATTTT.

This clonotype turned up a few times. The genes are TRBV20-1 and TRBJ1-5; TRBD1 is a possible D gene (6 bases). Trimming shortened V by 0 bases and J by 7 bases, and 16 bases separated the two germline ends. The germline gives CDR1 DFQATT, CDR2 SNEGSKA (reference sequence). There are 15 residues in the CDR3. CDR3 DNA: TGCAGTGCTAGAGATTCCATCGGGGGGCTCCAGCCCCAGCATTTT. Its protein is CSARDSIGGLQPQHF.

The chain employs TRBV20-1 and TRBJ2-6, with D perhaps matching TRBD1 or TRBD2 (5 bases each). Trimming stripped 2 bases from V and 4 bases from J, with 15 bases between. CDR3 length equals 16 residues. CDR1 DFQATT and CDR2 SNEGSKA come from the germline V gene (reference sequence). The CDR3 loop reads CSARHKWGSGANVLTF. CDR3 coding DNA: TGCAGTGCTAGACATAAGTGGGGGTCCGGGGCCAACGTCCTGACTTTC.

The sample holds a few counts of this clonotype. The rearrangement links TRBV5-6 to TRBJ2-3; D may be TRBD1 or TRBD2 (5 bases each). CDR3 length: 17 amino acids. V shed 4 bases and J shed 6 bases, with 24 bases lying between them. Germline CDR1 reads SGHDT; CDR2 reads YYEEEE. CDR3 sequence: CASSPAPGPMSPDTQYF. The CDR3 DNA reads as TGTGCCAGCAGCCCGGCTCCGGGACCCATGTCTCCGGATACGCAGTATTTT.

This clonotype occurred many times. V gene TRBV5-6 combines with J gene TRBJ2-3; tentatively, D is TRBD1 or TRBD2 (5 bases each). Germline CDR1 reads SGHDT; CDR2 reads YYEEEE. V was shortened by 1 base and J by 3 bases, with 12 bases between the two germline ends. The CDR3 sequence is 15 residues long. Written as DNA, the CDR3 is TGTGCCAGCAGCTTGCCGGCAGGGAGAACAGATACGCAGTATTTT. Translation gives CASSLPAGRTDTQYF.